The 31 T cell receptor beta chains presented below share a single source sample, sequenced in a study of OX40 agonist ivuxolimab in advanced cancers. Produced via immunoSEQ multiplex PCR; TCRdb's table is partial and in-frame only. The table shows 50,000 to 70,000 clones, with about 91% occurring only once. Source: CD4+ or CD8+ T cells sorted from blood, taken in a trial of the OX40 agonist ivuxolimab. The receptors originated from an adult with an advanced solid tumor such as melanoma, head and neck, liver or kidney cancer.

This chain uses TRBV7-2 with TRBJ2-5; unclear D gene. Germline CDR1 reads SGHTA; CDR2 reads FQGNSA. V was clipped by 1 base and J by 5 bases, with 8 bases between them. The CDR3 runs 13 residues. The CDR3 nucleotides read TGTGCCAGCAGCTTAGAGTACAAGGAGACCCAGTACTTC. This gives the protein CASSLEYKETQYF.

This chain joins TRBV10-1 and TRBJ2-1; 7 nucleotides match TRBD2. The trim removed 3 bases at V and 1 base at J, leaving 3 bases unmatched. Germline V gene sequence: CDR1 WNHNN, CDR2 SYGVQD (reference sequence). There are 15 residues in the CDR3. The chain's CDR3 is CASSDTGGSYNEQFF. In DNA form, the CDR3 reads TGCGCCAGCAGTGATACGGGGGGTTCCTACAATGAGCAGTTCTTC.

The chain joins TRBV10-3 to TRBJ1-1, with D possibly being TRBD1 (6 bases). The germline V gene has CDR1 ENHRY and CDR2 SYGVKD. Trimming removed 4 bases at V and 1 base at J, with 10 bases between. This CDR3 has 14 amino acids. CDR3 region: CAISAGQSNTEAFF. The CDR3 coding sequence is TGTGCCATCAGTGCCGGACAGTCGAACACTGAAGCTTTCTTT.

In its sample, this clone was seen once. The gene calls are TRBV11-2 and TRBJ2-5; 7 nucleotides agree with TRBD1. This CDR3 contains 14 residues. Germline V gene data show CDR1 as SGHAT and CDR2 as FQNNGV. V shed 5 bases and J 1 base; nucleotides not matched to a gene: 4. The CDR3 nucleotides are TGTGCCAGCAGCAACAGGGGCATCCAAGAGACCCAGTACTTC. It encodes CASSNRGIQETQYF.

The chain joins TRBV7-9 to TRBJ1-1, with D perhaps TRBD1 (5 bases). Trimming pared 2 bases from V and 0 bases from J, leaving 10 bases between. Germline V lookup: CDR1 SEHNR, CDR2 FQNEAQ (reference sequence). This CDR3 is 15 amino acids long. CDR3 coding DNA: TGTGCCAGCAGCTTATCGGACACACTGAACACTGAAGCTTTCTTT. It encodes CASSLSDTLNTEAFF.

This chain joins TRBV7-2 and TRBJ2-5; 11 bases are a match to TRBD2. V trimming: 0 bases; J trimming: 5 bases; junction bases outside the gene matches: 8. Germline values: CDR1 SGHTA, CDR2 FQGNSA. This CDR3 region has 17 residues. CDR3 sequence: CASSLALLAGVSETQYF. The CDR3 DNA follows: TGTGCCAGCAGCTTAGCGCTACTAGCGGGAGTGAGTGAGACCCAGTACTTC.

The rearrangement uses TRBV18 and TRBJ1-3; D unresolved. The germline V and J ends were trimmed by 2 bases and 0 bases, with 8 bases remaining between them. The CDR3 is 15 residues long. Germline values: CDR1 KGHSH, CDR2 LQKENI. CDR3: CASSPGGSSGNTIYF. CDR3 bases: TGTGCCAGCTCACCAGGCGGGAGCTCTGGAAACACCATATATTTT.

This chain joins TRBV7-9 and TRBJ2-7, with 9 nucleotides matching TRBD2. Germline V gene sequence: CDR1 SEHNR, CDR2 FQNEAQ (reference sequence). The CDR3 sequence is 15 residues long. Trimming took 5 bases from V and 3 from J; bases not matched to a gene: 8. CDR3 coding DNA: TGTGCCAGCAGCGGCGGGAGGGGAGGTTACTACGAGCAGTACTTC. It specifies CASSGGRGGYYEQYF.

This chain uses TRBV30 with TRBJ1-1, with D possibly matching TRBD1 (6 bases). V was shortened by 0 bases and J by 4 bases, with 12 bases between the two germline ends. The CDR3 contains 14 residues. Germline V gene data show CDR1 as GTSNPN and CDR2 as SVGIG (reference sequence). The CDR3 sequence: CAWSVWGPGTEAFF. The CDR3 nucleotides read TGTGCCTGGAGTGTATGGGGGCCGGGCACTGAAGCTTTCTTT. Drawing the rest from reference TRBV30 and TRBJ1-1, the complete variable domain is SQTIHQWPATLVQPVGSPLSLECTVEGTSNPNLYWYRQAAGRGLQLLFYSVGIGQISSEVPQNLSASRPQDRQFILSSKKLLLSDSGFYLCAWSVWGPGTEAFFGQGTRLTVV.

The chain links TRBV14 to TRBJ2-1, with TRBD1 matching 9 bases. CDR3 size: 14 residues. Trimming cost V 5 bases and J 7 bases; bases outside gene matches: 6. Germline CDR1 is SGHDN and CDR2 is FVKESK. The CDR3 protein is CASSVRDRANEQFF. For the CDR3, the DNA is TGTGCCAGCAGCGTCCGGGACAGGGCGAATGAGCAGTTCTTC.

This chain links TRBV30 with TRBJ2-7; 10 nucleotides agree with TRBD2. CDR3 length: 15 residues. V lost 0 bases to trimming and J lost 2 bases; unmatched junction nucleotides: 4. Germline assignment: CDR1 GTSNPN and CDR2 SVGIG (reference sequence). The CDR3 region has the DNA TGTGCCTGGAGTGTTGCTAGCGGGAGCCCCTACGAGCAGTACTTC. As protein: CAWSVASGSPYEQYF.

This chain's CDR3 is CASSLVGTRVSEQYF. The CDR3 DNA reads as TGCGCCAGCAGCTTGGTGGGGACTAGAGTTTCCGAGCAGTACTTC. The chain has TRBV5-1 and TRBJ2-7; 8 bases align to TRBD2. The CDR3 has 15 amino acids. The V and J ends lost 0 bases and 6 bases, in that order; junction bases with no gene match: 8. Looked up from germline, CDR1 is SGHRS and CDR2 is YFSETQ. The variable domain in full, with the rest retrieved from reference TRBV5-1 and TRBJ2-7, is KAGVTQTPRYLIKTRGQQVTLSCSPISGHRSVSWYQQTPGQGLQFLFEYFSETQRNKGNFPGRFSGRQFSNSRSEMNVSTLELGDSALYLCASSLVGTRVSEQYFGPGTRLTVT.

The chain joins TRBV30 to TRBJ2-7; the match to TRBD2 covers 9 bases. Germline V gene sequence: CDR1 GTSNPN, CDR2 SVGIG (reference sequence). This CDR3 has 14 residues. Trimming cost V 5 bases and J 4 bases; bases outside gene matches: 9. This CDR3 reads CAWPAGGGIYEQYF. CDR3 nucleotides: TGTGCCTGGCCGGCGGGAGGGGGAATATACGAGCAGTACTTC.

This chain links TRBV30 with TRBJ2-3, with 7 bases lining up with TRBD2. The ends lost 1 base at V and 4 bases at J; junction bases unmatched: 14. The CDR3 covers 17 residues. Per the germline V gene, CDR1 is GTSNPN and CDR2 is SVGIG (reference sequence). Written as DNA, the CDR3 is TGTGCCTGGAGTGGCTTTGGGCGGGAGACCCTGGCAGATACGCAGTATTTT. It specifies CAWSGFGRETLADTQYF.

The chain is built from TRBV7-2 and TRBJ2-5, with D possibly being TRBD2 (8 bases). The V and J ends lost 5 bases and 5 bases respectively, with 24 bases between them. The CDR3 spans 17 residues. CDR1 and CDR2 from the germline V gene are SGHTA and FQGNSA. CDR3 region: CASSLTGLVGGGETQYF. The CDR3, as DNA: TGTGCCAGCAGCCTAACGGGACTAGTGGGAGGGGGCGAGACCCAGTACTTC.

The V gene is TRBV2, the J gene TRBJ2-1, with D possibly TRBD1 on 5 matching bases. This CDR3 region has 13 residues. From germline, CDR1 is SNHLY and CDR2 FYNNEI. V lost 6 bases to trimming and J lost 4 bases, with 10 bases between them. The CDR3 DNA reads as TGTGCCAGCAGAGTGGACATTTACAATGAGCAGTTCTTC. The encoded protein is CASRVDIYNEQFF.

The chain combines TRBV19 with TRBJ1-5, with D possibly TRBD1 on 5 matching bases. Trimming left V 3 bases short and J 4 bases short, with 10 bases between. CDR1 LNHDA and CDR2 SQIVND come from the germline V gene (reference sequence). This CDR3 region has 14 residues. The CDR3, as DNA: TGTGCCAGTAGTATCGGGAAGGGGAATCAGCCCCAGCATTTT. Translated, it gives CASSIGKGNQPQHF.

The chain joins TRBV27 to TRBJ2-1; weak D call: TRBD2 (5 bases). Germline CDR1 MNHEY, CDR2 SMNVEV (reference sequence). The CDR3 length is 14 residues. Between the trimmed V and J ends, which lost 3 bases and 2 bases, there was a span of 8 bases. The CDR3 reads CASSFRGPYNEQFF. The CDR3 coding sequence is TGTGCCAGCAGTTTCCGGGGTCCCTACAATGAGCAGTTCTTC.

This chain uses TRBV18 with TRBJ1-5; the D gene is possibly TRBD1 (5 bases). The CDR3 extends over 15 amino acids. CDR1 and CDR2 (germline): KGHSH, LQKENI. Between the trimmed V and J ends, which lost 3 bases and 1 base, there was a span of 10 bases. In DNA form, the CDR3 reads TGTGCCAGCTCACCCCAGGGAGGAAGCAATCAGCCCCAGCATTTT. It codes for CASSPQGGSNQPQHF.

The chain uses TRBV18 and TRBJ1-1; 9 positions match TRBD1. Germline V gene data show CDR1 as KGHSH and CDR2 as LQKENI. CDR3 length: 12 residues. Trimming at V came to 3 bases and at J to 11 bases, leaving 4 bases not matched to a gene. For the CDR3, the DNA is TGTGCCAGCTCACCCCGGGACAGGGACGCTTTCTTT. It is translated as CASSPRDRDAFF.

The V gene is TRBV5-1, the J gene TRBJ2-5; 7 bases align to TRBD1. The better agreement between TRBJ2-7 and the DNA end casts doubt on the J call. CDR1 is SGHRS and CDR2 is YFSETQ in the germline V gene. The CDR3 spans 13 residues. The CDR3 nucleotides read TGCGCCAGCAGTTTGACAGGGTCCTACGAGCAGTACTTC. The encoded protein is CASSLTGSYEQYF.

This rearrangement joins TRBV9 to TRBJ2-2, with 9 bases matching TRBD2. V trimming: 6 bases; J trimming: 3 bases; junction bases outside the gene matches: 12. CDR1 SGDLS and CDR2 YYNGEE come from the germline V gene. The CDR3 extends over 17 amino acids. CDR3: CASTPHLAGADTGELFF. The CDR3 DNA reads TGTGCCAGCACCCCCCACTTAGCGGGAGCGGACACCGGGGAGCTGTTTTTT.

The rearrangement joins TRBV19 to TRBJ2-1, with 14 positions matching TRBD2. From germline, CDR1 is LNHDA and CDR2 SQIVND (reference sequence). The ends lost 5 bases at V and 7 bases at J; junction bases unmatched: 10. The CDR3 is 17 residues long. CDR3 DNA: TGTGCCAGTAGTCTCCTTGGACTAGCGGGAGGTCGGAATGAGCAGTTCTTC. Its protein is CASSLLGLAGGRNEQFF.

This rearrangement joins TRBV19 to TRBJ2-6; D is unclear. Trimming left V 6 bases short and J 0 bases short, with 12 bases between. CDR3 length equals 16 residues. CDR1 and CDR2 (germline): LNHDA, SQIVND (reference sequence). The CDR3 sequence is CASRSWDSSGANVLTF. For the CDR3, the DNA is TGTGCCAGTAGGTCGTGGGATTCCTCTGGGGCCAACGTCCTGACTTTC.

The rearrangement uses TRBV6-4 and TRBJ2-2; D unclear. Trimming removed 2 bases from V and 5 bases from J, with 9 bases in between. There are 14 residues in the CDR3. Germline CDR1 reads MRHNA; CDR2 reads SNTAGT. The CDR3 DNA reads TGTGCCAGCAGTGACAACAGTCCTACCGGGGAGCTGTTTTTT. This gives the protein CASSDNSPTGELFF.

This clone was recorded a few times. A junction boundary mismatches the germline segment, possibly from a read error. This rearrangement joins TRBV7-6 to TRBJ2-3; 9 positions match TRBD2. The CDR3 loop spans 14 amino acids. Germline values: CDR1 SGHVS, CDR2 FNYEAQ. CDR3: CASSLGTSKDTQYF. CDR3 sequence (DNA): TGTGCCAGCAGCTTGGGGACTAGCAAAGATACGCAGTATTTT. Filled out from reference TRBV7-6 and TRBJ2-3, the complete variable domain reads GAGVSQSPRYKVTKRGQDVALRCDPISGHVSLYWYRQALGQGPEFLTYFNYEAQQDKSGLPNDRFSAERPEGSISTLTIQRTEQRDSAMYRCASSLGTSKDTQYFGPGTRLTVL.

J is TRBJ2-7 and V is TRBV7-6; D is perhaps TRBD1 (5 bases). This CDR3 region has 13 residues. V lost 5 bases and J lost 3, with 11 bases in between. CDR1 is SGHVS, CDR2 FNYEAQ, per germline. The CDR3 DNA reads as TGTGCCAGCAGCGCCGCTCAGGGCTACGAGCAGTACTTC. This translates into CASSAAQGYEQYF.

This chain links TRBV7-9 with TRBJ2-5, with 8 bases fitting TRBD2. Unmatched junction bases numbered 7, after V lost 3 bases and J lost 1 base. The germline CDR1 and CDR2 sequences are SEHNR and FQNEAQ (reference sequence). The CDR3 has 16 amino acids. The CDR3 nucleotides are TGTGCCAGCAGCTTGGGGAATAGCGGGGCCCAAGAGACCCAGTACTTC. This translates into CASSLGNSGAQETQYF.

The CDR3 DNA reads as TGTGCCAGCACCTCAGGGGTTGAGCAGTACTTC. This encodes CASTSGVEQYF. The chain is built from TRBV7-2 and TRBJ2-7; TRBD1 is a possible D gene (6 bases). Germline V gives CDR1 SGHTA, CDR2 FQGNSA. The CDR3 contains 11 residues. The germline V and J ends were trimmed by 7 bases and 7 bases, with 11 bases remaining between them.

The chain couples TRBV10-3 to TRBJ2-3, with 8 bases matching TRBD1. The V segment lost 3 bases and the J segment 5 bases; nucleotides outside the gene matches: 19. Germline CDR1 is ENHRY and CDR2 is SYGVKD. The CDR3 runs to 19 residues. Here the CDR3 DNA reads TGTGCCATCAGTGACAAGGGGACAGGCCGCGTCTCACGTGGAGATACGCAGTATTTT. Translation: CAISDKGTGRVSRGDTQYF.

The chain has TRBV29-1 and TRBJ1-2; no clear D. Germline V gene lookup returns CDR1 SQVTM and CDR2 ANQGSEA. This CDR3 comprises 15 residues. V lost 4 bases, J lost 4 bases, and 19 bases lay in between. CDR3 residues: CSVVGGPRSFYGYTF. As DNA, the CDR3 is TGCAGCGTTGTGGGCGGACCTCGGTCCTTCTATGGCTACACCTTC.